The 32 T cell receptor beta chains presented below share a single source sample, sequenced in a study of CD8+CD57+ T cells in acquired aplastic anemia. Genomic DNA, serving as template, underwent TCR beta VDJ and CDR3 profiling. MiXCR, run by TCRdb on the reads, gives a single entry per CDR3 protein. The table has about 180,000 distinct CDR3 sequences, under 55% seen once; the top ten hold about 2.9%. Specimen: sorted CD4+, CD8+, or CD8+CD57+ T cells (not recorded which) from PBMCs. Every receptor here comes from a human donor in good health.

This clonotype was seen only a few times. The chain is built from TRBV6-1 and TRBJ2-6, with 7 bases aligning to TRBD1. The CDR3 is made up of 18 amino acids. Germline V gene sequence: CDR1 MNHNS, CDR2 SASEGT. V lost 5 bases to trimming and J lost 5 bases; unmatched junction nucleotides: 15. CDR3: CASSPGTVGGIRANVLTF. CDR3 sequence (DNA): TGTGCCAGCAGTCCGGGGACAGTGGGTGGTATTCGGGCCAACGTCCTGACTTTC.

To note about this clonotype: A much more abundant neighbour one base away suggests this may be a read error. The conserved closing phenylalanine or tryptophan is absent in this CDR3, likely reflecting a read error. This chain joins TRBV7-9 and TRBJ2-5; the D gene is possibly TRBD1 (6 bases). The germline CDR1 and CDR2 sequences are SEHNR and FQNEAQ (reference sequence). The CDR3 has 13 residues. The CDR3 loop is CASSYTGQETQYS. CDR3 DNA sequence: TGCGCCAGCAGCTATACAGGGCAAGAGACCCAGTACTCC.

The rearrangement uses TRBV29-1 and TRBJ2-7; the D gene could be TRBD1 or TRBD2 (6 bases each). From germline, CDR1 is SQVTM and CDR2 ANQGSEA. V dropped 4 bases and J dropped 12 bases, with 16 bases sitting between them. This CDR3 spans 11 amino acids. For the CDR3, the DNA is TGCAGCGTTGGGGGAAGCCGGGGGCGGTACTTC. Residues: CSVGGSRGRYF.

This clonotype was found a few times. This chain joins TRBV15 and TRBJ2-7; TRBD1 or TRBD2 may be the D gene (6 bases each). The germline gives CDR1 LNHNV, CDR2 YYDKDF (reference sequence). Trimming took 5 bases from V and 7 from J, leaving 15 bases between them. The CDR3 contains 13 residues. The CDR3 loop is CATSLGGRKEQYF. The CDR3 DNA sequence: TGTGCCACCAGCCTAGGGGGGAGGAAAGAGCAGTACTTC.

This clonotype was seen a single time. The J gene is TRBJ1-2, the V gene TRBV20-1; D remains ambiguous. The CDR3 contains 14 residues. Germline assignment: CDR1 DFQATT and CDR2 SNEGSKA (reference sequence). The V end was cut by 0 bases, the J end by 0 bases, with 8 bases between. In DNA form, the CDR3 reads TGCAGTGCTAGAGATTGGGGAACTAACTATGGCTACACCTTC. Residues: CSARDWGTNYGYTF.

The chain links TRBV6-5 to TRBJ1-1; tentatively, D is TRBD1 (6 bases). The CDR3 covers 13 residues. CDR1 is MNHEY and CDR2 is SVGAGI in the germline V gene. The CDR3 region is CAAVTDSDTEAFF. As DNA, the CDR3 is TGTGCAGCAGTTACGGACAGCGACACTGAAGCTTTCTTT.

This chain links TRBV9 with TRBJ2-7; D gene uncertain. In germline, CDR1 is SGDLS, CDR2 YYNGEE. CDR3 size: 12 residues. V lost 5 bases and J 2 bases, leaving 8 bases between the germline ends. In DNA, the CDR3 is TGTGCCAGCAGTCCAGATGCCTACGAGCAGTACTTC. Translated, it gives CASSPDAYEQYF. Combining the CDR3 with reference TRBV9 and TRBJ2-7 gives the whole variable domain DSGVTQTPKHLITATGQRVTLRCSPRSGDLSVYWYQQSLDQGLQFLIQYYNGEERAKGNILERFSAQQFPDLHSELNLSSLELGDSALYFCASSPDAYEQYFGPGTRLTVT.

The CDR3 region has the DNA TGTGCCAGCAGCTCGTCACCCGGGGAGCCGGCCTACGAGCAGTACTTC. It is translated as CASSSSPGEPAYEQYF. The V gene is TRBV11-1, the J gene TRBJ2-7; a possible D gene is TRBD2 (5 bases). Germline CDR1 reads SGHAT; CDR2 reads FQDESV (reference sequence). The V end was cut by 4 bases, the J end by 2 bases, with 18 bases between. The CDR3 consists of 16 residues.

The chain joins TRBV5-4 to TRBJ1-1; D gene unclear. Germline V CDR1 and CDR2: SGHNT, YYREEE (reference sequence). V was shortened by 7 bases and J by 1 base, with 8 bases between the two germline ends. The CDR3 runs to 12 residues. The CDR3 nucleotides are TGTGCCAGCCGGTACGGGAACACTGAAGCTTTCTTT. Its protein product is CASRYGNTEAFF.

The chain employs TRBV7-8 and TRBJ2-2, with D hard to call. The length of the CDR3 is 13 residues. Trimming cost V 1 base and J 8 bases, with 8 bases left between them. Germline loops: CDR1 SGHVS, CDR2 FQNEAQ. CDR3 amino acids: CASSLVGSGELFF. In DNA form, the CDR3 reads TGTGCCAGCAGCTTAGTTGGGTCGGGGGAGCTGTTTTTT.

Comment on this clonotype: At one end, the junction sequence differs from germline, possibly due to a read error. The chain employs TRBV24-1 and TRBJ2-7, with 15 bases matching TRBD2. The CDR3 loop spans 18 amino acids. Germline V gene data show CDR1 as KGHDR and CDR2 as SFDVKD. CDR3 protein: CATRDPGLAGGPSHEQYF. In DNA form, the CDR3 reads TGTGCCACCCGTGATCCAGGACTAGCGGGAGGGCCGTCCCACGAGCAGTACTTC.

This clonotype was seen only once. This chain uses TRBV9 with TRBJ2-4, with 9 bases identical to TRBD1. The CDR3 sequence is 15 residues long. V shed 0 bases, J shed 6 bases, and the junction held 4 bases outside the gene matches. Germline values: CDR1 SGDLS, CDR2 YYNGEE. CDR3 residues: CASSVEGTGRNIQYF. The CDR3 DNA reads as TGTGCCAGCAGCGTAGAGGGGACAGGGAGAAACATTCAGTACTTC.

The J gene is TRBJ1-1, the V gene TRBV24-1; maybe TRBD1 (6 bases). V lost 3 bases and J lost 7, with 8 bases in between. The CDR3 has 12 residues. CDR1 and CDR2 (germline): KGHDR, SFDVKD. CDR3 nucleotide sequence: TGTGCCACCAGTGATGAGACAGGTGAAGCTTTCTTT. Encoded protein: CATSDETGEAFF.

V usage is TRBV7-9 and J usage is TRBJ1-6; D ambiguous. The CDR3 is 12 amino acids. V was shortened by 2 bases and J by 10 bases, with 6 bases between the two germline ends. Germline CDR1 is SEHNR and CDR2 is FQNEAQ (reference sequence). The CDR3 region is CASSLQASPLHF. CDR3 nucleotide sequence: TGTGCCAGCAGCTTACAGGCCTCACCCCTCCACTTT.

CDR3 region: CAISEVGQGRPPLHF. DNA of the CDR3: TGTGCCATCAGTGAAGTTGGTCAGGGAAGACCACCCCTCCACTTT. The rearrangement joins TRBV10-3 to TRBJ1-6, with a possible D match to TRBD1 (5 bases). Germline V CDR1 and CDR2: ENHRY, SYGVKD. The V end was cut by 3 bases, the J end by 11 bases, with 17 bases between. The CDR3 is 15 amino acids.

Ten or more counts support this clonotype. This chain uses TRBV5-6 with TRBJ1-2, with a possible D match to TRBD1 (6 bases). Germline V CDR1 and CDR2: SGHDT, YYEEEE. This CDR3 region has 13 residues. Trimming pared 3 bases from V and 1 base from J, leaving 7 bases between. The CDR3 is CASSSGVNYGYTF. The CDR3 DNA follows: TGTGCCAGCAGCTCAGGGGTTAACTATGGCTACACCTTC.

The chain employs TRBV10-3 and TRBJ1-5; D unclear. Germline V lookup: CDR1 ENHRY, CDR2 SYGVKD. V was pared by 10 bases and J by 7 bases, with 17 bases between. This CDR3 is 13 amino acids long. The CDR3 region is CATLQAGNQPQHF. The CDR3 region has the DNA TGTGCCACCCTTCAGGCGGGGAACCAGCCCCAGCATTTT.

The rearrangement joins TRBV24-1 to TRBJ2-7; tentatively, D is TRBD1 (6 bases). This CDR3 is 13 amino acids long. Deletions cut 7 bases from V and 5 bases from J, with 14 bases between. Per germline, CDR1 KGHDR and CDR2 SFDVKD. Here the CDR3 DNA reads TGTGCCACCAGGGGGGCAGGGAGCCACGAGCAGTACTTC. Translation: CATRGAGSHEQYF.

In nucleotides, the CDR3 is TGTGCCAGCAGTGGGGTAGCGGGAGTTGTAGAGCAGTATTTT. Its translation is CASSGVAGVVEQYF. The chain recombines TRBV2 with TRBJ2-3; the match to TRBD2 covers 9 bases. V shed 4 bases, J shed 11 bases, and the junction held 10 bases outside the gene matches. The CDR3 sequence is 14 residues long. Germline V gene data show CDR1 as SNHLY and CDR2 as FYNNEI.

The CDR3 region has the DNA TGTGCCAGCTCAAGCCCCCGCAGCTACGAGCAGTACTTC. It is translated as CASSSPRSYEQYF. The chain employs TRBV6-1 and TRBJ2-7; unclear D gene. Germline V gives CDR1 MNHNS, CDR2 SASEGT. Trimming left V 8 bases short and J 3 bases short, with 14 bases between. This CDR3 contains 13 residues.

The rearrangement links TRBV20-1 to TRBJ2-5, with TRBD1 matching over 8 bases. V was clipped by 5 bases and J by 5 bases; unmatched bases: 10. Germline V gene data show CDR1 as DFQATT and CDR2 as SNEGSKA (reference sequence). CDR3 length: 14 amino acids. For the CDR3, the DNA is TGCAGTGCTTCCCGCGACAGGGGTGTGGAGACCCAGTACTTC. Amino acids: CSASRDRGVETQYF.

This clonotype was found many times. This rearrangement joins TRBV7-8 to TRBJ1-4, with D hard to call. The V gene lost 5 bases and the J gene lost 5 bases, with 18 bases spanning the gap. Germline-derived CDR1 and CDR2 are SGHVS and FQNEAQ. The length of the CDR3 is 16 residues. The CDR3 loop is CASSPTQGHVNEKLFF. The DNA for the CDR3 is TGTGCCAGCAGCCCTACACAAGGCCACGTAAATGAAAAACTGTTTTTT.

In this sample, this clonotype turned up many times. The chain carries TRBV24-1 and TRBJ2-3, with D uncertain. V was clipped by 7 bases and J by 1 base, with 5 bases between them. The CDR3 totals 12 residues. CDR1 and CDR2 (germline): KGHDR, SFDVKD. The CDR3 nucleotides are TGTGCCACCAGCCCAGGCACAGATACGCAGTATTTT. It encodes CATSPGTDTQYF.

This clonotype was counted between two and nine times. This chain links TRBV24-1 with TRBJ2-3; 10 nucleotides line up with TRBD2. The CDR3 has 16 residues. V gave up 3 bases and J gave up 4 bases; unmatched junction bases: 6. Germline CDR1 is KGHDR and CDR2 is SFDVKD. The CDR3, as DNA: TGTGCCACCAGTGATGCAGCGGGAGGGCACGCAGATACGCAGTATTTT. Translation: CATSDAAGGHADTQYF.

This chain joins TRBV20-1 and TRBJ2-7; no definite D call. Germline values: CDR1 DFQATT, CDR2 SNEGSKA (reference sequence). The CDR3 extends over 12 amino acids. Trimming removed 6 bases from V and 5 bases from J, with 14 bases in between. The CDR3, as DNA: TGCAGTGCCCAGAGCCGGACCAACGAGCAGTACTTC. Its translation: CSAQSRTNEQYF.

The chain has TRBV2 and TRBJ1-6; tentatively, D is TRBD1 (6 bases). CDR1 is SNHLY, CDR2 FYNNEI, per germline. With 6 bases removed from V and 15 bases from J, the gap between germline ends came to 15 bases. There are 12 residues in the CDR3. The CDR3 DNA reads as TGTGCCAGCAGAGGGGAGGGGGGTCGCCTCCACTTT. This encodes CASRGEGGRLHF.

Comments on this clonotype: With a much larger clone just one base away, this may be a read error. The rearrangement uses TRBV5-1 and TRBJ2-1; D gene uncertain. Germline lookup yields CDR1 SGHRS and CDR2 YFSETQ. CDR3 length: 12 residues. V lost 5 bases to trimming and J lost 9 bases, with 12 bases between them. The CDR3 DNA sequence: TGCGCCAGCAGACGAGACTTCACTGAGCAGTTCTTC. This gives the protein CASRRDFTEQFF.

This clonotype was counted ten times or more. Written as DNA, the CDR3 is TGTGCCAGCAGTTACATGGGACAGGGCTACGAGCAGTACTTC. Translated: CASSYMGQGYEQYF. This chain connects TRBV6-6 to TRBJ2-7; 9 bases map to TRBD1. The CDR3 contains 14 residues. CDR1 is MNHNY, CDR2 SVGAGI, per germline (reference sequence). V was pared by 2 bases and J by 3 bases, with 2 bases of the junction left unmatched.

The rearrangement links TRBV4-2 to TRBJ1-4; TRBD1 matches 8 bases. The CDR3 runs to 17 residues. With 8 bases clipped from V and 0 bases from J, the junction kept 11 bases outside the gene matches. Germline V gene data show CDR1 as LGHNA and CDR2 as YNFKEQ. The CDR3 DNA reads as TGTGCCAGCTCCCGGACAGGGCGGACGACAACTAATGAAAAACTGTTTTTT. It is translated as CASSRTGRTTTNEKLFF.

V gene TRBV20-1 combines with J gene TRBJ2-7; 13 bases fit TRBD2. Germline lookup yields CDR1 DFQATT and CDR2 SNEGSKA (reference sequence). The CDR3 runs 15 residues. The ends lost 6 bases at V and 2 bases at J; junction bases unmatched: 7. CDR3 loop: CSATGLAGEAYEQYF. DNA of the CDR3: TGCAGTGCCACCGGACTAGCGGGAGAAGCCTACGAGCAGTACTTC.

This clonotype has a count of ten or more. The genes are TRBV19 and TRBJ1-5; D may be TRBD1 (6 bases). Trimming took 1 base from V and 3 from J, leaving 13 bases between them. Germline V gene sequence: CDR1 LNHDA, CDR2 SQIVND (reference sequence). The CDR3 is 16 amino acids. CDR3 nucleotide sequence: TGTGCCAGTAGTATAGGCAGGTCGGGGGCCAATCAGCCCCAGCATTTT. Translation: CASSIGRSGANQPQHF.

CDR3 sequence: CASSLGRLGGNEQFF. DNA of the CDR3: TGTGCCAGCAGTTTGGGACGGCTGGGGGGCAATGAGCAGTTCTTC. The V and J genes are TRBV2 and TRBJ2-1; the D gene is possibly TRBD2 (6 bases). V was shortened by 5 bases and J by 6 bases, with 17 bases between the two germline ends. CDR1 SNHLY and CDR2 FYNNEI come from the germline V gene. The CDR3 has 15 amino acids. Drawing the rest from reference TRBV2 and TRBJ2-1, the complete variable domain is EPEVTQTPSHQVTQMGQEVILRCVPISNHLYFYWYRQILGQKVEFLVSFYNNEISEKSEIFDDQFSVERPDGSNFTLKIRSTKLEDSAMYFCASSLGRLGGNEQFFGPGTRLTVL.